Included here is one T cell receptor (beta chain) sequence, with context. What it binds is unknown. This sample stems from a study of T cell responses to AZD1222 COVID-19 vaccine. Study conclusions and caveats: Donors were largely white British and mainly female; clonal diversity was possibly underestimated. The repertoires were collected only after the peak T cell response. Reportedly, nearly half of unique spike TCRs recognized epitopes outside B.1.351/B.1.1.7 mutations.

Clones were read by immunoSEQ multiplex PCR, and TCRdb kept only the in-frame ones, dropping some. The sample includes some 170,000 clones, roughly nine tenths seen only once; the top ten take 1.5% to 2%. This clonotype originated in an adult in good health. The sample in question was peripheral blood, obtained on day 0 of AZD1222 vaccination.

CDR3 nucleotide sequence: TGTGCCAGCAGCGTACGACTAGCGGGAGGGCATGAGCAGTTCTTC. As protein: CASSVRLAGGHEQFF. V usage is TRBV9 and J usage is TRBJ2-1; 14 nucleotides match TRBD2. Trimming cost V 1 base and J 8 bases; bases outside gene matches: 2. Germline CDR1 is SGDLS and CDR2 is YYNGEE. This CDR3 comprises 15 residues.